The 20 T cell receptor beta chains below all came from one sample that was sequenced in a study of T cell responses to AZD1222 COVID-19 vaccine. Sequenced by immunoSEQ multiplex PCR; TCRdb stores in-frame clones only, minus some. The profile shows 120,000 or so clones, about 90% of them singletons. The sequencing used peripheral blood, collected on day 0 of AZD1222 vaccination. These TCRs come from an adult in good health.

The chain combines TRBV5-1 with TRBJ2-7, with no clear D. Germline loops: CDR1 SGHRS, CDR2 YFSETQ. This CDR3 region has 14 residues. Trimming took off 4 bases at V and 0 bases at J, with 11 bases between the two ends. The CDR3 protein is CASSPSAFSYEQYF. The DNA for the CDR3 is TGCGCCAGCAGCCCCAGCGCTTTCTCCTACGAGCAGTACTTC.

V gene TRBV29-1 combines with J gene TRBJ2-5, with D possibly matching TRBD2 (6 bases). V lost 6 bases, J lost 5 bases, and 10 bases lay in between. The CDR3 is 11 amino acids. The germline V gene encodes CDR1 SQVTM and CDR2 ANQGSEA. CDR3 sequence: CSVDSGETQYF. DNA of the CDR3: TGCAGCGTGGATAGCGGCGAGACCCAGTACTTC.

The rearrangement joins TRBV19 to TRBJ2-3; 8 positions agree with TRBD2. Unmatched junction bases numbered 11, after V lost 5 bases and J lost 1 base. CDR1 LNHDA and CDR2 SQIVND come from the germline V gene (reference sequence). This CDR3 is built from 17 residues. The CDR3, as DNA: TGTGCCAGTAGTCCCCAGGGGACTAGGGAGGGCACAGATACGCAGTATTTT. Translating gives CASSPQGTREGTDTQYF.

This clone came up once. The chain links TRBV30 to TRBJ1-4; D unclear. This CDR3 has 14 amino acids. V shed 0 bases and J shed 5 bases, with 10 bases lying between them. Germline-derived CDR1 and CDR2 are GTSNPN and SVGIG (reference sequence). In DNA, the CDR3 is TGTGCCTGGAGTGTCCTCGGCCTAAATGAAAAACTGTTTTTT. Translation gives CAWSVLGLNEKLFF.

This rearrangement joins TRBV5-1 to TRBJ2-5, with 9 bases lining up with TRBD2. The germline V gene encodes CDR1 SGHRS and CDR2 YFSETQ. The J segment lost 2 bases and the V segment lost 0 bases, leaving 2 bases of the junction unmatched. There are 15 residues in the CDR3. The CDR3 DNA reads TGCGCCAGCAGCTTGGAGCTAGCGGGACAAGAGACCCAGTACTTC. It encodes CASSLELAGQETQYF.

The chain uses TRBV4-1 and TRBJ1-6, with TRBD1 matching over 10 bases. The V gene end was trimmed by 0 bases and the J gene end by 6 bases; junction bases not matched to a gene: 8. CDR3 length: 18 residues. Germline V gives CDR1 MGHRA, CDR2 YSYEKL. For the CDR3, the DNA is TGCGCCAGCAGCCAAGATACCGGGACAGGGGTTTTTAATTCACCCCTCCACTTT. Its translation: CASSQDTGTGVFNSPLHF.

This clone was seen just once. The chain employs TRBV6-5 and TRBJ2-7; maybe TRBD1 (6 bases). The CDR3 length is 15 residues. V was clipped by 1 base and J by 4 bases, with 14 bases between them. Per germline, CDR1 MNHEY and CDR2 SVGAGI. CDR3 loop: CASSYWAGAKYEQYF. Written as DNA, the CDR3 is TGTGCCAGCAGTTACTGGGCAGGGGCTAAGTACGAGCAGTACTTC.

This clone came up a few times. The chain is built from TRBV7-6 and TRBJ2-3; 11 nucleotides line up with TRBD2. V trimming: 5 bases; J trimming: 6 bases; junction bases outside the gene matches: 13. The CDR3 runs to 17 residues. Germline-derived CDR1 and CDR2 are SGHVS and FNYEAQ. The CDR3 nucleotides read TGTGCCAGCAGCCTTCAAACTAGCGGGAGACGGACTGATACGCAGTATTTT. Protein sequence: CASSLQTSGRRTDTQYF.

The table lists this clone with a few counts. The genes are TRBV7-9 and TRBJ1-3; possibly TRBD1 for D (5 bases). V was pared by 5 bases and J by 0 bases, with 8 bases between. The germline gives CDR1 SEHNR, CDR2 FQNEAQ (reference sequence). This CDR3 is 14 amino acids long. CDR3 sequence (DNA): TGTGCCAGCAGCCCCGGGGGCTCTGGAAACACCATATATTTT. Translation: CASSPGGSGNTIYF.

This CDR3 is CASSLVGPDSPLHF. In DNA form, the CDR3 reads TGCGCCAGCAGCTTGGTGGGGCCAGATTCACCCCTCCACTTT. The chain is built from TRBV5-1 and TRBJ1-6; the D gene is possibly TRBD1 (5 bases). Germline V gene lookup returns CDR1 SGHRS and CDR2 YFSETQ. There are 14 residues in the CDR3. V dropped 0 bases and J dropped 8 bases, with 9 bases sitting between them.

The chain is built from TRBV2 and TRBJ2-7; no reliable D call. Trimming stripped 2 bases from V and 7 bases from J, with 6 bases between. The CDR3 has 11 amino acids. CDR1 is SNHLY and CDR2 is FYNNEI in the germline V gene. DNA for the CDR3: TGTGCCAGCAGTGAATATGGGGAGCAGTACTTC. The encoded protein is CASSEYGEQYF. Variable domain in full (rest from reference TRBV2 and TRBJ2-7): EPEVTQTPSHQVTQMGQEVILRCVPISNHLYFYWYRQILGQKVEFLVSFYNNEISEKSEIFDDQFSVERPDGSNFTLKIRSTKLEDSAMYFCASSEYGEQYFGPGTRLTVT.

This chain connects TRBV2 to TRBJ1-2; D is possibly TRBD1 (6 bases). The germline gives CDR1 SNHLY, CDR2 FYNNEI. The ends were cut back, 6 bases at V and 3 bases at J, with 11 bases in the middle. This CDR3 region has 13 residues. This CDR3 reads CASSRDTDYGYTF. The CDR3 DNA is TGTGCCAGCAGCCGGGACACCGACTATGGCTACACCTTC.

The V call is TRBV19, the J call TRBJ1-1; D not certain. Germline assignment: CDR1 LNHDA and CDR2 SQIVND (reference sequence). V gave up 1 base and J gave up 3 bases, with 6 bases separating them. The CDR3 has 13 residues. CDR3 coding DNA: TGTGCCAGTAGTATAGCGGCGTACACTGAAGCTTTCTTT. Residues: CASSIAAYTEAFF.

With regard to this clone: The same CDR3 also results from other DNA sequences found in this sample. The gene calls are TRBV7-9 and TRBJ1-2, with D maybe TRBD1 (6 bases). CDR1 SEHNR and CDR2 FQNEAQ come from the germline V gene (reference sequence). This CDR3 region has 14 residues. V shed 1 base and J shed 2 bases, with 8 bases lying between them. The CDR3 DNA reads TGTGCCAGCAGCTTAGGGACAGAGAACTATGGCTACACCTTC. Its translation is CASSLGTENYGYTF.

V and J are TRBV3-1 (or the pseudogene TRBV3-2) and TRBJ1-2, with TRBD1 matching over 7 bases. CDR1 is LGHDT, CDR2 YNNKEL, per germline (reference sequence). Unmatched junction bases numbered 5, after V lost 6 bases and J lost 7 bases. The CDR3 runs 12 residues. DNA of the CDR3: TGTGCCAGCAGTCGGACAGGCGGTGGCTACACCTTC. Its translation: CASSRTGGGYTF.

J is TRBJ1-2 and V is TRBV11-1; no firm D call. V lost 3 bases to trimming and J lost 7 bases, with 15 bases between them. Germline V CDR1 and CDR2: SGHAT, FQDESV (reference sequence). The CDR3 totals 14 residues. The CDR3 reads CASSFYSRPGGYTF. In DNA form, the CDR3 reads TGTGCCAGCAGCTTCTACAGTCGCCCAGGTGGCTACACCTTC.

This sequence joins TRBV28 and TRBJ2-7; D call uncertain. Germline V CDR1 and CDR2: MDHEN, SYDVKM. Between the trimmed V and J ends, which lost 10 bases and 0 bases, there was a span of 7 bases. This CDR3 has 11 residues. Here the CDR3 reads CAISVSYEQYF. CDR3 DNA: TGTGCCATTTCAGTCTCCTACGAGCAGTACTTC.

Here the CDR3 reads CASSVWGSYNEQFF. The CDR3 DNA reads TGTGCCAGCAGTGTATGGGGTTCCTACAATGAGCAGTTCTTC. The J gene is TRBJ2-1, the V gene TRBV2; unclear D gene. V lost 4 bases and J 1 base, leaving 8 bases between the germline ends. Germline CDR1 SNHLY, CDR2 FYNNEI. The CDR3 is made up of 14 amino acids.

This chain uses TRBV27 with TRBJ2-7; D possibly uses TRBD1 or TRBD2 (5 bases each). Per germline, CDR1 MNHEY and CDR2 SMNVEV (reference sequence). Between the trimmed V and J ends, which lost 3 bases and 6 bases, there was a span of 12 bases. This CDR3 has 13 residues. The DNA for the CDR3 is TGTGCCAGCAGTTTGATGGGGACGGGCGAGCAGTACTTC. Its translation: CASSLMGTGEQYF.

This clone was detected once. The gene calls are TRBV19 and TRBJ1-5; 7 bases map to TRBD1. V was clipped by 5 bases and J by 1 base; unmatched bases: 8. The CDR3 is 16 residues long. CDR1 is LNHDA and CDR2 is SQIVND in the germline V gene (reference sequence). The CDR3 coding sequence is TGTGCCAGTAGTCCTCAGACAGGGACGAGCAATCAGCCCCAGCATTTT. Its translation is CASSPQTGTSNQPQHF.